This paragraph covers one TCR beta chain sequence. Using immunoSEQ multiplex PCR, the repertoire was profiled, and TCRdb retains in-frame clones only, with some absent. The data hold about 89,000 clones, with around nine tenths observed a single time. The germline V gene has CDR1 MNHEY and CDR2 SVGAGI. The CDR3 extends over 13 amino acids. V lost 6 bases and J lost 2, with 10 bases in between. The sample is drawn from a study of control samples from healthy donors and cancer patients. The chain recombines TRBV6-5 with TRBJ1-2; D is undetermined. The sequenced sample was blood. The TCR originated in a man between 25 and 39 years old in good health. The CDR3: CASRYGRNYGYTF. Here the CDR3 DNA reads TGTGCCAGCAGGTATGGACGGAACTATGGCTACACCTTC.